Below are 25 T cell receptor beta chains sequenced from a single sample in a study of blood T cell repertoires in COVID-19. This table comes from immunoSEQ multiplex PCR, and its TCRdb copy is limited to in-frame clones, with some not included. The sample comprises over 200,000 clones, 83% of which are singletons, and 0.95% to 1.5% rests with the top ten. Sequenced input: peripheral blood. These receptors were obtained from a woman aged 25 to 39 with COVID-19, enrolled during active disease.

This clone has just a few counts. CDR3 DNA: TGTGCCAGTAGTAGGAGGAGCTCTGGAAACACCATATATTTT. Its translation: CASSRRSSGNTIYF. V is TRBV19 and J is TRBJ1-3; unclear D gene. This CDR3 contains 14 residues. The V end lost 4 bases, the J end lost 0 bases, and 7 bases lay between the germline ends. Germline V lookup: CDR1 LNHDA, CDR2 SQIVND (reference sequence).

In its sample, this clone was seen a few times. The gene calls are TRBV19 and TRBJ1-2; D perhaps matches TRBD1 (5 bases). The CDR3 totals 15 residues. Germline V gives CDR1 LNHDA, CDR2 SQIVND (reference sequence). V dropped 1 base and J dropped 4 bases, with 13 bases sitting between them. The chain's CDR3 is CASSIVQGYGYGYTF. In DNA, the CDR3 is TGTGCCAGTAGTATAGTCCAGGGCTACGGCTATGGCTACACCTTC. Filled out from reference TRBV19 and TRBJ1-2, the complete variable domain reads DGGITQSPKYLFRKEGQNVTLSCEQNLNHDAMYWYRQDPGQGLRLIYYSQIVNDFQKGDIAEGYSVSREKKESFPLTVTSAQKNPTAFYLCASSIVQGYGYGYTFGSGTRLTVV.

This clone was seen more than once but under ten times. The J gene is TRBJ1-3, the V gene TRBV7-2; D is undetermined. Germline CDR1 SGHTA, CDR2 FQGNSA. V was clipped by 1 base and J by 0 bases, with 10 bases between them. This CDR3 comprises 16 residues. CDR3 sequence: CASSLVQRFSGNTIYF. For the CDR3, the DNA is TGTGCCAGCAGCTTAGTTCAGAGGTTCTCTGGAAACACCATATATTTT.

The chain uses TRBV6-1 and TRBJ1-6; D is undetermined. The CDR3 has 15 amino acids. V was clipped by 1 base and J by 10 bases, with 14 bases between them. Germline CDR1 and CDR2: MNHNS and SASEGT. The CDR3, as DNA: TGTGCCAGCAGTGAAGTAAGCCTGGGAGGATCACCCCTCCACTTT. Amino acid sequence: CASSEVSLGGSPLHF.

V is TRBV19 and J is TRBJ1-5; D unresolved. This CDR3 contains 13 residues. Trimming left V 4 bases short and J 7 bases short, with 11 bases between. Germline values: CDR1 LNHDA, CDR2 SQIVND (reference sequence). In DNA, the CDR3 is TGTGCCAGTAGTACGAGAGGGCTCCAGCCCCAGCATTTT. This gives the protein CASSTRGLQPQHF.

This chain links TRBV5-4 with TRBJ2-2; 9 bases agree with TRBD1. The CDR3 runs to 16 residues. J gave up 7 bases and V 4 bases, and 11 bases lay outside the gene matches. Per germline, CDR1 SGHNT and CDR2 YYREEE (reference sequence). The DNA for the CDR3 is TGTGCCAGCAGCCCGGGGGGACAGGGAATGATCGGGGAGCTGTTTTTT. As protein: CASSPGGQGMIGELFF.

The chain has TRBV5-5 and TRBJ1-3, with a possible D match to TRBD1 (6 bases). V was pared by 2 bases and J by 4 bases, with 13 bases between. The CDR3 runs to 15 residues. Germline lookup yields CDR1 SGHKS and CDR2 YYEKEE (reference sequence). In nucleotides, the CDR3 is TGTGCCAGCAGCTTTAACAGGGCCGCCGGAAACACCATATATTTT. Protein product: CASSFNRAAGNTIYF.

V usage is TRBV7-2 and J usage is TRBJ1-2, with 9 bases that match TRBD1. This CDR3 region has 14 residues. Germline trimming cut 0 bases from V and 8 bases from J; bases unmatched to any gene: 4. Germline CDR1 and CDR2: SGHTA and FQGNSA. As DNA, the CDR3 is TGTGCCAGCAGCTTAGCGGGGACAGGGTTGGGCTACACCTTC. This encodes CASSLAGTGLGYTF.

This clone was observed a single time. The V and J genes are TRBV19 and TRBJ2-6; D remains unclear. CDR3 length: 13 residues. CDR1 and CDR2 (germline): LNHDA, SQIVND (reference sequence). V dropped 6 bases and J dropped 4 bases, with 7 bases sitting between them. CDR3 sequence reads: CASSRSGANVLTF. The CDR3 nucleotides read TGTGCCAGTAGCAGATCCGGGGCCAACGTCCTGACTTTC.

V gene TRBV9 combines with J gene TRBJ2-3; 10 bases line up with TRBD2. V lost 0 bases and J lost 5; bases outside the gene matches: 0. Germline V gives CDR1 SGDLS, CDR2 YYNGEE. The CDR3 totals 14 residues. The CDR3 spells CASSVVAGGDTQYF. CDR3 in DNA: TGTGCCAGCAGCGTAGTAGCGGGAGGAGATACGCAGTATTTT.

V and J are TRBV18 and TRBJ1-5; weak D call: TRBD1 (5 bases). The germline gives CDR1 KGHSH, CDR2 LQKENI. CDR3 size: 14 residues. V dropped 6 bases and J dropped 7 bases, with 16 bases sitting between them. The CDR3 DNA reads as TGTGCCAGCTCTCGGACCGGGGAGGGGCAGCCCCAGCATTTT. This sequence encodes CASSRTGEGQPQHF.

The chain carries TRBV6-2 or TRBV6-3 and TRBJ2-7; 8 nucleotides line up with TRBD1. Germline CDR1 reads MNHEY; CDR2 reads SVGEGT. V dropped 5 bases and J dropped 2; count of bases not matched to a gene: 2. CDR3 size: 13 residues. The CDR3 spells CASSGDRTYEQYF. The CDR3 DNA is TGTGCCAGCAGTGGGGACAGGACCTACGAGCAGTACTTC.

This clone has only one observation. This chain connects TRBV7-9 to TRBJ1-4; 7 bases agree with TRBD1. This CDR3 comprises 16 residues. The ends lost 5 bases at V and 7 bases at J; junction bases unmatched: 13. CDR1 and CDR2 (germline): SEHNR, FQNEAQ (reference sequence). The CDR3, as DNA: TGTGCCAGCAGCGCCCCACAGGGGAGATTTGGTGAAAAACTGTTTTTT. The encoded protein is CASSAPQGRFGEKLFF.

This rearrangement joins TRBV5-4 to TRBJ1-2, with TRBD1 matching 7 bases. Trimming at V came to 2 bases and at J to 5 bases, leaving 6 bases not matched to a gene. Germline V gives CDR1 SGHNT, CDR2 YYREEE (reference sequence). The CDR3 runs 14 residues. The chain's CDR3 is CASSFLQGRYGYTF. The CDR3 DNA sequence: TGTGCCAGCAGCTTCCTACAGGGGAGATATGGCTACACCTTC.

The chain is built from TRBV5-4 and TRBJ2-3; D possibly corresponds to TRBD2 (7 bases). Germline V gene sequence: CDR1 SGHNT, CDR2 YYREEE (reference sequence). The CDR3 extends over 16 amino acids. Trimming pared 2 bases from V and 3 bases from J, leaving 16 bases between. The CDR3: CASSFGGGQGTDTQYF. CDR3 sequence (DNA): TGTGCCAGCAGCTTCGGGGGAGGGCAGGGGACAGATACGCAGTATTTT.

This clone was observed a single time. The J gene is TRBJ2-5, the V gene TRBV3-1 (or the pseudogene TRBV3-2); no firm D call. Trimming removed 1 base from V and 1 base from J, with 13 bases in between. This CDR3 region has 16 residues. Germline V CDR1 and CDR2: LGHDT, YNNKEL (reference sequence). The CDR3 coding sequence is TGTGCCAGCAGCCAAGCTCGCGCTCGAACCCAAGAGACCCAGTACTTC. Protein sequence: CASSQARARTQETQYF.

The rearrangement links TRBV11-2 to TRBJ2-6; 9 bases fit TRBD1. Trimming cost V 4 bases and J 3 bases; bases outside gene matches: 10. The CDR3 totals 18 residues. Germline lookup yields CDR1 SGHAT and CDR2 FQNNGV. CDR3 in amino acids: CASSSPGTGIGGANVLTF. CDR3 in DNA: TGTGCCAGCAGCTCTCCCGGGACAGGGATAGGTGGGGCCAACGTCCTGACTTTC.

The chain joins TRBV3-1 (or the pseudogene TRBV3-2) to TRBJ2-1; tentative D call: TRBD1 (6 bases). The CDR3 loop spans 13 amino acids. Germline V gene lookup returns CDR1 LGHDT and CDR2 YNNKEL (reference sequence). V was pared by 4 bases and J by 6 bases, with 10 bases between. As DNA, the CDR3 is TGTGCCAGCAGCCCGACAGGTTTCAATGAGCAGTTCTTC. It is translated as CASSPTGFNEQFF.

The rearrangement links TRBV9 to TRBJ1-4; D not resolved. The CDR3 runs 12 residues. Germline CDR1 SGDLS, CDR2 YYNGEE. V shed 3 bases and J shed 7 bases, with 7 bases lying between them. The CDR3 reads CASSASGEKLFF. CDR3 in DNA: TGTGCCAGCAGCGCGAGTGGTGAAAAACTGTTTTTT.

The chain is built from TRBV30 and TRBJ2-5, with a possible D match to TRBD2 (6 bases). CDR3 size: 12 residues. Germline V CDR1 and CDR2: GTSNPN, SVGIG (reference sequence). V lost 8 bases to trimming and J lost 4 bases, with 14 bases between them. The CDR3 here is CARGKGGETQYF. DNA of the CDR3: TGTGCCCGGGGGAAAGGAGGAGAGACCCAGTACTTC.

J is TRBJ1-3 and V is TRBV5-5, with D perhaps matching TRBD1 (5 bases). Germline CDR1 SGHKS, CDR2 YYEKEE (reference sequence). Trimming pared 5 bases from V and 1 base from J, leaving 10 bases between. This CDR3 region has 14 residues. CDR3 region: CASSVGGSGNTIYF. As DNA, the CDR3 is TGTGCCAGCAGTGTCGGGGGATCTGGAAACACCATATATTTT.

The CDR3 region has the DNA TGTGCCAGTAGTCTCGGGACATATGAAAAACTGTTTTTT. Translation: CASSLGTYEKLFF. V gene TRBV19 combines with J gene TRBJ1-4, with D possibly TRBD1 on 6 matching bases. V lost 5 bases and J 6 bases, leaving 10 bases between the germline ends. The CDR3 runs to 13 residues. Germline V gene sequence: CDR1 LNHDA, CDR2 SQIVND (reference sequence).

In its sample, this clone was seen once. The genes are TRBV5-4 and TRBJ2-4; D is perhaps TRBD1 (6 bases). The CDR3 covers 13 residues. The germline V and J ends were trimmed by 0 bases and 8 bases, with 9 bases remaining between them. The germline CDR1 and CDR2 sequences are SGHNT and YYREEE (reference sequence). This CDR3 is CASSLEQGDIQYF. For the CDR3, the DNA is TGTGCCAGCAGCTTGGAACAGGGCGACATTCAGTACTTC.

The V gene is TRBV5-1, the J gene TRBJ2-7; D is perhaps TRBD2 (5 bases). In germline, CDR1 is SGHRS, CDR2 YFSETQ. The V and J ends lost 1 base and 3 bases respectively, with 11 bases between them. The CDR3 contains 14 residues. The CDR3 reads CASSLLGEGYEQYF. CDR3 sequence (DNA): TGCGCCAGCAGCTTGCTCGGGGAAGGCTACGAGCAGTACTTC.

The chain uses TRBV7-9 and TRBJ2-2; TRBD2 matches at 11 bases. V lost 3 bases, J lost 6 bases, and 6 bases stayed unmatched. The CDR3 loop spans 16 amino acids. Germline lookup yields CDR1 SEHNR and CDR2 FQNEAQ (reference sequence). The CDR3 DNA reads as TGTGCCAGCAGCTTGGCTAGCGGGAGGCTCGCCGGGGAGCTGTTTTTT. It encodes CASSLASGRLAGELFF.